This paragraph covers one T cell receptor (beta chain) sequence. The target antigen is unknown. A single record per CDR3 protein comes from TCRdb applying MiXCR to the 5' RACE reads. The top ten clones hold 29% of a sample with 180,000 or so distinct CDR3 sequences, 11% of them seen once. The germline CDR1 and CDR2 sequences are SGHRS and YFSETQ. The CDR3 runs to 15 residues. The J segment lost 2 bases and the V segment lost 7 bases, leaving 7 bases of the junction unmatched. The sample comes from a study of CD8 T cells in ankylosing spondylitis. Study-wide findings and caveats: Disease-associated clonotypes exhibited CD8+ identity and were relatively infrequent in peripheral blood.

The chain couples TRBV5-1 to TRBJ2-1; 9 bases fit TRBD1. Sequences were obtained from blood, either unsorted or a sorted T cell fraction (not recorded which). The TCR sequence derives from a male donor with ankylosing spondylitis or in good health (not recorded which). CDR3 bases: TGCGCCAGCGAGACCGGGACAGGGACCTACAATGAGCAGTTCTTC. It translates to CASETGTGTYNEQFF.